The next 25 T cell receptor beta chains were all read from a single sample in a study of monozygotic twins with inflammatory bowel disease. No DNA is given; TCRdb re-called the 5' RACE reads and lists each CDR3 protein once. The table gives approximately 150,000 distinct CDR3 sequences; the top ten clones make up 7.4% of it. Source material: blood. These receptors came from a human donor with ulcerative colitis or Crohn's disease, or a healthy co-twin of an affected twin (not recorded which).

The chain uses TRBV7-9 and TRBJ2-1; there is no DNA to check the TCRdb D call of TRBD2. The germline CDR1 and CDR2 sequences are SEHNR and FQNEAQ (reference sequence). The CDR3 covers 15 residues. CDR3 amino acids: CASSSLVFPYNEQFF.

The chain couples TRBV7-2 to TRBJ2-3. The CDR3 runs 15 residues. The germline gives CDR1 SGHTA, CDR2 FQGNSA. CDR3 sequence: CASSSSYTAADTQYF.

V usage is TRBV5-1 and J usage is TRBJ2-2. The CDR3 has 13 residues. In germline, CDR1 is SGHRS, CDR2 YFSETQ. The chain's CDR3 is CASSLGGPGELFF. The variable domain in full, with the rest retrieved from reference TRBV5-1 and TRBJ2-2, is KAGVTQTPRYLIKTRGQQVTLSCSPISGHRSVSWYQQTPGQGLQFLFEYFSETQRNKGNFPGRFSGRQFSNSRSEMNVSTLELGDSALYLCASSLGGPGELFFGEGSRLTVL.

The V and J genes are TRBV25-1 and TRBJ1-5; TCRdb outputs TRBD1, but without DNA this stays unchecked. Looked up from germline, CDR1 is MGHDK and CDR2 is SYGVNS. This CDR3 comprises 14 residues. CDR3 loop: CASSEHLSGQPQHF.

The chain joins TRBV11-2 to TRBJ2-7; checking the TCRdb D call of TRBD2 is not possible without DNA. In germline, CDR1 is SGHAT, CDR2 FQNNGV. There are 15 residues in the CDR3. The CDR3 is CASSLVVDYPLGQYF.

The chain uses TRBV10-3 and TRBJ2-6. The CDR3 is made up of 14 amino acids. The germline V gene encodes CDR1 ENHRY and CDR2 SYGVKD. CDR3 loop: CAITGSSGANVLTF.

CDR3 protein: CASSLVQGDSPLHF. The chain has TRBV5-4 and TRBJ1-6; TCRdb reports TRBD1, a call that lacks DNA to check it against. The CDR3 is made up of 14 amino acids. The germline CDR1 and CDR2 sequences are SGHNT and YYREEE (reference sequence).

This sequence joins TRBV11-2 and TRBJ2-2. This CDR3 has 14 amino acids. Germline V lookup: CDR1 SGHAT, CDR2 FQNNGV. The CDR3 loop is CASSLDRIAGELFF.

The chain joins TRBV12-3 or TRBV12-4 to TRBJ1-5; TCRdb designates TRBD1, a call that cannot be tested without DNA. The CDR3 spans 13 residues. Here the CDR3 reads CAAGQGINQPQHF.

The chain employs TRBV11-1 and TRBJ2-1; no DNA is available, so the TRBD2 call from TCRdb remains unchecked. Germline lookup yields CDR1 SGHAT and CDR2 FQDESV (reference sequence). This CDR3 spans 17 amino acids. The CDR3 protein is CASSPPFSGGWNNEQFF.

This chain joins TRBV20-1 and TRBJ1-6. Germline CDR1 is DFQATT and CDR2 is SNEGSKA (reference sequence). This CDR3 spans 14 amino acids. This chain's CDR3 is CSARADTARSPLHF.

V gene TRBV6-6 combines with J gene TRBJ1-2; there is no DNA to check the TCRdb D call of TRBD1. This CDR3 comprises 14 residues. In germline, CDR1 is MNHNY, CDR2 SVGAGI (reference sequence). The CDR3 sequence: CASSYGQANYGYTF.

The chain recombines TRBV15 with TRBJ1-2. Germline V CDR1 and CDR2: LNHNV, YYDKDF (reference sequence). CDR3 length: 14 amino acids. The CDR3 loop is CATSRDRTDYGYTF.

The chain recombines TRBV7-9 with TRBJ2-7; TCRdb reports TRBD1, a call that lacks DNA to check it against. The CDR3 consists of 15 residues. Per germline, CDR1 SEHNR and CDR2 FQNEAQ (reference sequence). CDR3 sequence: CASSPQGTGVYEQYF.

The chain couples TRBV5-4 to TRBJ1-2; TCRdb returns TRBD1, unconfirmable since there is no DNA. The germline V gene has CDR1 SGHNT and CDR2 YYREEE (reference sequence). The CDR3 has 17 amino acids. CDR3: CASSPQARRRTNYGYTF.

The chain has TRBV6-5 and TRBJ2-6; TCRdb indicates TRBD1, and absent DNA this call remains unverified. Germline values: CDR1 MNHEY, CDR2 SVGAGI. The CDR3 has 18 residues. Here the CDR3 reads CASSYVRTSISGANVLTF.

The gene calls are TRBV3-1 and TRBJ2-7; TCRdb names TRBD2, which stays unverified in the absence of DNA. Germline lookup yields CDR1 LGHDT and CDR2 YNNKEL (reference sequence). The CDR3 is made up of 16 amino acids. The CDR3 here is CASSQDNLAGAYEQYF.

The chain carries TRBV7-9 and TRBJ1-1; the D call of TRBD1 rests on TCRdb alone, since no DNA is present to check it. This CDR3 spans 15 amino acids. Per the germline V gene, CDR1 is SEHNR and CDR2 is FQNEAQ (reference sequence). CDR3 protein: CASSSTGRKGDEAFF.

This chain joins TRBV13 and TRBJ2-2. CDR1 and CDR2 (germline): PRHDT, FYEKMQ (reference sequence). The length of the CDR3 is 13 residues. The CDR3 sequence is CASSFMGIGELFF.

The rearrangement uses TRBV6-5 and TRBJ2-1. Germline CDR1 MNHEY, CDR2 SVGAGI. The CDR3 runs to 12 residues. The CDR3 here is CASIRPVDEQFF.

V gene TRBV6-1 combines with J gene TRBJ1-1; TCRdb picks TRBD1, but there is no DNA to check that call. Germline V lookup: CDR1 MNHNS, CDR2 SASEGT. CDR3 length: 16 amino acids. CDR3 region: CASSALGGVPHTEAFF.

This rearrangement joins TRBV5-5 to TRBJ1-4; as DNA is missing, the TRBD1 call by TCRdb cannot be tested. CDR3 length: 14 residues. Germline assignment: CDR1 SGHKS and CDR2 YYEKEE (reference sequence). The CDR3 here is CASSLATGTEKLFF.

The chain links TRBV20-1 to TRBJ2-3; with no DNA, the TCRdb D assignment of TRBD2 cannot be verified. The CDR3 length is 16 residues. The germline gives CDR1 DFQATT, CDR2 SNEGSKA (reference sequence). CDR3 sequence reads: CSARDMGLAYTDTQYF.

V gene TRBV7-6 combines with J gene TRBJ1-6. CDR1 and CDR2 (germline): SGHVS, FNYEAQ. CDR3 length: 13 amino acids. CDR3 residues: CASSSTYNSPLHF.

This rearrangement joins TRBV6-1 to TRBJ1-3. The V gene's germline CDR1 is MNHNS and CDR2 SASEGT. The CDR3 is 14 residues long. CDR3 sequence reads: CASSERGSGNTIYF.